Shown below are 19 T cell receptor beta chains from a single sample sequenced in a study of type 1 regulatory T cells. Which antigens these TCRs recognize remains unknown. TCRdb analysed the reads with MiXCR anew, one entry per CDR3 protein. The sample shows about 42,000 distinct CDR3 sequences, 9.5% to 15% of them seen only once. The sequencing input was cultured non-Tr1 T cells, either the whole culture or a sorted T cell fraction (not recorded which). These receptors were taken from a human donor in good health.

The V gene is TRBV12-3 or TRBV12-4, the J gene TRBJ1-1, with D possibly matching TRBD1 (6 bases). The CDR3 covers 15 residues. Trimming removed 6 bases from V and 1 base from J, with 15 bases in between. Here the CDR3 DNA reads TGTGCCAGCAGCCCAGGGGCGGGTTGGAACACTGAAGCTTTCTTT. Amino acid sequence: CASSPGAGWNTEAFF.

This clonotype came up a few times. The chain combines TRBV12-3 or TRBV12-4 with TRBJ2-7; no reliable D call. This CDR3 contains 14 residues. V lost 2 bases and J lost 2, with 10 bases in between. CDR3 nucleotides: TGTGCCAGCAGTTTACAGGCAGGTACCTACGAGCAGTACTTC. Translated, it gives CASSLQAGTYEQYF.

The J gene is TRBJ2-5, the V gene TRBV20-1; D remains ambiguous. Trimming shortened V by 3 bases and J by 1 base, and 3 bases separated the two germline ends. The CDR3 runs 11 residues. The germline V gene has CDR1 DFQATT and CDR2 SNEGSKA (reference sequence). This CDR3 is CSASSQETQYF. In DNA, the CDR3 is TGCAGTGCTAGTAGCCAAGAGACCCAGTACTTC.

This clonotype was counted at least ten times. V is TRBV5-5 and J is TRBJ2-2, with D tentatively TRBD2 (5 bases). The germline V gene has CDR1 SGHKS and CDR2 YYEKEE (reference sequence). With 0 bases removed from V and 7 bases from J, the gap between germline ends came to 13 bases. CDR3 size: 15 residues. CDR3 amino acids: CASSLVAERGGELFF. The CDR3 region has the DNA TGTGCCAGCAGCTTGGTGGCAGAACGGGGCGGGGAGCTGTTTTTT.

The chain combines TRBV7-3 with TRBJ2-2, with D perhaps TRBD1 or TRBD2 (5 bases each). The germline CDR1 and CDR2 sequences are SGHTA and FQGTGA. The CDR3 totals 13 residues. The V and J ends lost 4 bases and 4 bases respectively, with 7 bases between them. The CDR3 here is CASSWGSTGELFF. DNA of the CDR3: TGTGCCAGCAGCTGGGGGAGCACCGGGGAGCTGTTTTTT.

This clonotype was seen a few times. V is TRBV20-1 and J is TRBJ2-3; D ambiguous. Per the germline V gene, CDR1 is DFQATT and CDR2 is SNEGSKA (reference sequence). Between the trimmed V and J ends, which lost 6 bases and 1 base, there was a span of 11 bases. This CDR3 region has 13 residues. The CDR3 protein is CSAPRSGTDTQYF. The CDR3 DNA reads as TGCAGTGCCCCCCGGTCCGGCACAGATACGCAGTATTTT.

This clonotype was counted only a few times. This chain joins TRBV7-2 and TRBJ2-1, with D maybe TRBD2 (5 bases). Germline values: CDR1 SGHTA, CDR2 FQGNSA. Deletions cut 1 base from V and 14 bases from J, with 12 bases between. The CDR3 totals 12 residues. The CDR3 sequence: CASSLGGLDKFF. CDR3 coding DNA: TGTGCCAGCAGCTTAGGCGGGCTAGATAAGTTCTTC.

This sequence joins TRBV7-2 and TRBJ2-2; no clear D. V lost 4 bases to trimming and J lost 0 bases, with 3 bases between them. The CDR3 length is 13 residues. Germline CDR1 reads SGHTA; CDR2 reads FQGNSA. In DNA, the CDR3 is TGTGCCAGCAGCTGGGCGAACACCGGGGAGCTGTTTTTT. It codes for CASSWANTGELFF.

This clonotype was counted at least ten times. The rearrangement joins TRBV5-1 to TRBJ1-1; D is perhaps TRBD1 (5 bases). Germline CDR1 is SGHRS and CDR2 is YFSETQ. The CDR3 is 15 residues long. The germline V and J ends were trimmed by 5 bases and 5 bases, with 19 bases remaining between them. This CDR3 reads CASRTIPQGPTEAFF. In nucleotides, the CDR3 is TGCGCCAGCAGGACAATCCCCCAGGGACCAACTGAAGCTTTCTTT.

The chain uses TRBV30 and TRBJ2-1; D is unresolved. The CDR3 loop spans 13 amino acids. Germline-derived CDR1 and CDR2 are GTSNPN and SVGIG (reference sequence). Trimming left V 0 bases short and J 15 bases short, with 18 bases between. Written as DNA, the CDR3 is TGTGCCTGGAGTGTATCTAACCGGGCTCGTCCGTTCTTC. It is translated as CAWSVSNRARPFF.

There are a few counts of this clonotype. The chain is built from TRBV12-3 or TRBV12-4 and TRBJ2-2, with D possibly TRBD2 on 6 matching bases. The CDR3 is made up of 15 amino acids. Trimming pared 5 bases from V and 1 base from J, leaving 11 bases between. The CDR3 loop is CASSRGGRNTGELFF. The CDR3 nucleotides read TGTGCCAGCAGTCGAGGAGGGAGGAACACCGGGGAGCTGTTTTTT.

This clonotype has a count of ten or more. CDR3 in amino acids: CSARQGMSNQPQHF. CDR3 in DNA: TGCAGTGCCAGACAGGGGATGAGCAATCAGCCCCAGCATTTT. The chain combines TRBV20-1 with TRBJ1-5, with 8 bases lining up with TRBD1. V lost 6 bases, J lost 1 base, and 5 bases stayed unmatched. Germline V gene sequence: CDR1 DFQATT, CDR2 SNEGSKA (reference sequence). The CDR3 spans 14 residues.

This clonotype was picked up a small number of times. The rearrangement uses TRBV11-2 and TRBJ2-1; weak D call: TRBD1 (6 bases). In germline, CDR1 is SGHAT, CDR2 FQNNGV. V dropped 1 base and J dropped 7 bases, with 14 bases sitting between them. This CDR3 region has 15 residues. For the CDR3, the DNA is TGTGCCAGCAGCTTAGCCCCTACAGGGATGAATGAGCAGTTCTTC. As protein: CASSLAPTGMNEQFF. Using reference TRBV11-2 and TRBJ2-1 for the parts outside the CDR3, the full variable domain is EAGVAQSPRYKIIEKRQSVAFWCNPISGHATLYWYQQILGQGPKLLIQFQNNGVVDDSQLPKDRFSAERLKGVDSTLKIQPAKLEDSAVYLCASSLAPTGMNEQFFGPGTRLTVL.

This clonotype was picked up many times. The rearrangement uses TRBV12-3 or TRBV12-4 and TRBJ2-2; 10 nucleotides agree with TRBD2. The CDR3 runs 14 residues. With 9 bases clipped from V and 1 base from J, the junction kept 2 bases outside the gene matches. CDR3 coding DNA: TGTGCCAGTCGACTAGCGGGGAACACCGGGGAGCTGTTTTTT. This gives the protein CASRLAGNTGELFF.

This rearrangement joins TRBV14 to TRBJ2-7, with D tentatively TRBD1 (6 bases). Trimming stripped 5 bases from V and 0 bases from J, with 11 bases between. CDR3 length equals 14 residues. Germline V gene lookup returns CDR1 SGHDN and CDR2 FVKESK. CDR3 amino acids: CASSKRGGSYEQYF. CDR3 bases: TGTGCCAGCAGCAAGAGAGGGGGCTCCTACGAGCAGTACTTC.

This clonotype has at least ten counts. This chain links TRBV20-1 with TRBJ2-2; 9 nucleotides line up with TRBD2. Germline assignment: CDR1 DFQATT and CDR2 SNEGSKA (reference sequence). The CDR3 loop spans 15 amino acids. Trimming at V came to 2 bases and at J to 7 bases, leaving 8 bases not matched to a gene. CDR3 sequence (DNA): TGCAGTGCTAGACAAAGCGGGAGGTCCGTCGGGGAGCTGTTTTTT. Its translation is CSARQSGRSVGELFF.

This clonotype was seen repeatedly, ten times or more. This rearrangement joins TRBV12-3 or TRBV12-4 to TRBJ2-3; TRBD2 aligns across 9 bases. V trimming: 3 bases; J trimming: 3 bases; junction bases outside the gene matches: 4. The CDR3 covers 15 residues. The CDR3 DNA reads as TGTGCCAGCAGTTTTAGCGGGAGTGGGACAGATACGCAGTATTTT. Encoded protein: CASSFSGSGTDTQYF.

This clonotype was counted a few times. A read error may account for a junction end that differs from germline. The rearrangement links TRBV20-1 to TRBJ2-7; TRBD2 matches 7 bases. This CDR3 spans 11 amino acids. Looked up from germline, CDR1 is DFQATT and CDR2 is SNEGSKA (reference sequence). DNA for the CDR3: TGCAGTGCTAGAGATTTGCTAGCGGAGATCTTC. Translated: CSARDLLAEIF.

The chain combines TRBV20-1 with TRBJ2-3, with D unresolved. Per the germline V gene, CDR1 is DFQATT and CDR2 is SNEGSKA (reference sequence). The CDR3 has 15 residues. Between the trimmed V and J ends, which lost 1 base and 0 bases, there was a span of 11 bases. In DNA form, the CDR3 reads TGCAGTGCTAGAGTTGCCAGAACTAGCACAGATACGCAGTATTTT. Residues: CSARVARTSTDTQYF.